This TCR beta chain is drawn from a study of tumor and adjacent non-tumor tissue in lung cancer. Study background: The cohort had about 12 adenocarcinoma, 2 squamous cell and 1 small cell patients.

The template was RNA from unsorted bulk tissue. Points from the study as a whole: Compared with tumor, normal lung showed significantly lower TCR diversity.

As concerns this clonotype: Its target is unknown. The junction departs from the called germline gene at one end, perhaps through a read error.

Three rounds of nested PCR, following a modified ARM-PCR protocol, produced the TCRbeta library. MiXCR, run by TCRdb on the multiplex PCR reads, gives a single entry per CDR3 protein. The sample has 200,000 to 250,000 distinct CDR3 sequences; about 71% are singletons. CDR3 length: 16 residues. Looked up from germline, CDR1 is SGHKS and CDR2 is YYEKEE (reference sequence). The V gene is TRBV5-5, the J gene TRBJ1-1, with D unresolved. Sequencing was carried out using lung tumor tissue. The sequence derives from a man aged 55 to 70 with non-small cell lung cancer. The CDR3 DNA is TGTGCCAGCAGCTTGGTAGTGGGCTCAGTGAACACTGAAGCTTCCTTT. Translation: CASSLVVGSVNTEASF. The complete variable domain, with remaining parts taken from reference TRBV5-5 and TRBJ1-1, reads DAGVTQSPTHLIKTRGQQVTLRCSPISGHKSVSWYQQVLGQGPQFIFQYYEKEERGRGNFPDRFSARQFPNYSSELNVNALLLGDSALYLCASSLVVGSVNTEASFGQGTRLTVV.